This T cell receptor (beta chain) comes out of a study of cytomegalovirus exposure and HLA in healthy donors. The PCR was carried out with 60 Vbeta primers and 13 Jbeta primers. Method: immunoSEQ multiplex PCR; TCRdb's copy keeps in-frame clones and lacks some. Here the sample spans about 190,000 clones, just under 75% being singletons. Overall study findings and caveats: Per a later analysis, HLA-associated TCR beta chains showed more clonal expansion than other, equally common TCR beta chains. CMV serostatus alone was available as immune exposure information. Reported performance of the classifier showed diagnosis of cytomegalovirus status with high specificity and sensitivity.

Germline-derived CDR1 and CDR2 are SGHRS and YFSETQ. The CDR3 has 16 amino acids. The J segment lost 4 bases and the V segment lost 3 bases, leaving 10 bases of the junction unmatched. As for this clone: Its antigen remains unidentified.

The chain is built from TRBV5-1 and TRBJ2-5; TRBD1 matches at 9 bases. The source is a man younger than 40 in good health and CMV-seropositive. The sample taken for sequencing was PBMCs. The CDR3 DNA reads TGCGCCAGCAGCTGGACAGGGGATTATGCGGTAGAGACCCAGTACTTC. It specifies CASSWTGDYAVETQYF.